This T cell receptor beta chain emerged from a study of T cells in Graves' hyperthyroidism and ophthalmopathy. The TCR beta CDR3 regions underwent amplification using RNA transcripts as the source. RT-PCR in the first round (using the HTBI primer set) targeted the TCR CDR3. TCRdb re-derived calls from the multiplex PCR reads in MiXCR, one entry per CDR3 protein. Seen here are about 420,000 distinct CDR3 sequences, about 15% observed once, and the top ten hold approximately 7.5%. The CDR3 is 13 amino acids. Losses at the gene ends were 3 bases for V and 7 bases for J; bases not matched to a gene: 4. Germline V lookup: CDR1 DFQATT, CDR2 SNEGSKA (reference sequence). This clonotype was seen a handful of times.

The V and J genes are TRBV20-1 and TRBJ1-2; 11 positions match TRBD1. This TCR was sampled from a woman under 30 with Graves' hyperthyroidism. The sequenced sample was blood. The CDR3 bases are TGCAGTGCTAGGGACAGGGGGCTGTTTGGCTACACCTTC. It codes for CSARDRGLFGYTF.